A single sample is the source of the 29 T cell receptor beta chains below, sequenced in a study of shared clonotypes between healthy human individuals. Method: immunoSEQ multiplex PCR; TCRdb's copy keeps in-frame clones and lacks some. This sample has about 660,000 clones; about 74% occur once, and the top ten carry approximately 1.6%. Sequenced sample: memory CD4+ T cells sorted from blood. Subset here: CD45RA-negative fraction. Receptors were obtained from a woman aged 25 to 39 in good health.

The chain uses TRBV5-3 and TRBJ2-1, with 8 bases aligning to TRBD2. TRBV5-3 is reported as an ORF; its role is uncertain. V was pared by 4 bases and J by 4 bases, with 1 base of the junction left unmatched. This CDR3 is 13 amino acids long. CDR3 region: CARSTSGYNEQFF. The DNA of the CDR3 is TGTGCCAGAAGCACTAGCGGATACAATGAGCAGTTCTTC.

The gene calls are TRBV2 and TRBJ2-1; D gene unclear. This CDR3 spans 15 amino acids. V was shortened by 5 bases and J by 1 base, with 12 bases between the two germline ends. Germline CDR1 reads SNHLY; CDR2 reads FYNNEI. The chain's CDR3 is CASSWAKPSYNEQFF. CDR3 DNA: TGTGCCAGCAGTTGGGCTAAACCTTCCTACAATGAGCAGTTCTTC.

V usage is TRBV27 and J usage is TRBJ1-1; no clear D. This CDR3 has 17 amino acids. Trimming took 5 bases from V and 0 from J, leaving 19 bases between them. Germline values: CDR1 MNHEY, CDR2 SMNVEV (reference sequence). In DNA, the CDR3 is TGTGCCAGCAGTGCCCAATTACGGCGTACCTTGAACACTGAAGCTTTCTTT. Translating it yields CASSAQLRRTLNTEAFF.

J is TRBJ2-1 and V is TRBV5-1; 8 nucleotides line up with TRBD2. This CDR3 contains 17 residues. Germline CDR1 is SGHRS and CDR2 is YFSETQ. V lost 4 bases, J lost 5 bases, and 14 bases stayed unmatched. Written as DNA, the CDR3 is TGCGCCAGCAGCCGGGAGGTTAGCGGGATCACAAACAATGAGCAGTTCTTC. Residues: CASSREVSGITNNEQFF.

J is TRBJ2-7 and V is TRBV7-2; TRBD2 agrees at 9 bases. Per the germline V gene, CDR1 is SGHTA and CDR2 is FQGNSA. Unmatched junction bases numbered 7, after V lost 5 bases and J lost 2 bases. The CDR3 length is 15 residues. CDR3 DNA: TGTGCCAGCAGCCCCTATAGCGGGAGCGCCTACGAGCAGTACTTC. This translates into CASSPYSGSAYEQYF.

J is TRBJ2-1 and V is TRBV5-1; 8 bases align to TRBD1. Germline V gene data show CDR1 as SGHRS and CDR2 as YFSETQ. This CDR3 spans 16 amino acids. J was trimmed by 8 bases and V by 1 base; bases with no gene match: 11. The CDR3, as DNA: TGCGCCAGCAGCTTGAGTAGTGGGACAGGCTGGGATGAGCAGTTCTTC. As protein: CASSLSSGTGWDEQFF.

The chain carries TRBV5-1 and TRBJ2-1; tentative D call: TRBD1 (5 bases). The germline V gene encodes CDR1 SGHRS and CDR2 YFSETQ. This CDR3 has 14 residues. V dropped 0 bases and J dropped 6 bases, with 10 bases sitting between them. CDR3 sequence (DNA): TGCGCCAGCAGCTTGGCCACGACAGTCAATGAGCAGTTCTTC. Protein sequence: CASSLATTVNEQFF. Full variable domain (outside the CDR3, taken from reference TRBV5-1 and TRBJ2-1): KAGVTQTPRYLIKTRGQQVTLSCSPISGHRSVSWYQQTPGQGLQFLFEYFSETQRNKGNFPGRFSGRQFSNSRSEMNVSTLELGDSALYLCASSLATTVNEQFFGPGTRLTVL.

The V call is TRBV2, the J call TRBJ2-2; 7 bases are shared with TRBD1. Germline CDR1 reads SNHLY; CDR2 reads FYNNEI. The CDR3 extends over 14 amino acids. V lost 6 bases to trimming and J lost 4 bases; unmatched junction nucleotides: 5. Written as DNA, the CDR3 is TGTGCCAGCAGGGGGGACAGAAGCACCGGGGAGCTGTTTTTT. Amino acids: CASRGDRSTGELFF.

The V gene is TRBV6-1, the J gene TRBJ1-3; maybe TRBD1 (6 bases). The germline gives CDR1 MNHNS, CDR2 SASEGT. CDR3 size: 19 residues. Between the trimmed V and J ends, which lost 4 bases and 0 bases, there was a span of 22 bases. The CDR3 coding sequence is TGTGCCAGCAGTGCCCTACAGGGTCCCAATCGTTACTCTGGAAACACCATATATTTT. Protein: CASSALQGPNRYSGNTIYF.

This clone was seen only once. This chain connects TRBV5-1 to TRBJ2-1; 15 nucleotides line up with TRBD2. The CDR3 sequence is 15 residues long. CDR1 SGHRS and CDR2 YFSETQ come from the germline V gene. Trimming cost V 3 bases and J 7 bases; bases outside gene matches: 2. CDR3 DNA: TGCGCCAGCAGCTCTGGGACTAGCGGGAGGAATGAGCAGTTCTTC. As protein: CASSSGTSGRNEQFF.

In regard to this clone: Other DNA sequences from this sample encode an identical CDR3 as well. V usage is TRBV2 and J usage is TRBJ2-7; TRBD1 matches 9 bases. Losses at the gene ends were 6 bases for V and 4 bases for J; bases not matched to a gene: 4. This CDR3 is 13 amino acids long. Germline-derived CDR1 and CDR2 are SNHLY and FYNNEI. The CDR3 DNA sequence: TGTGCCAGCAGACAGGGGGCGGGATACGAGCAGTACTTC. This encodes CASRQGAGYEQYF.

The chain links TRBV6-5 to TRBJ1-1; no clear D gene. CDR3 size: 12 residues. The V and J ends lost 7 bases and 1 base respectively, with 7 bases between them. The germline V gene has CDR1 MNHEY and CDR2 SVGAGI. The CDR3 is CASKMTNTEAFF. The CDR3 DNA reads as TGTGCCAGCAAAATGACGAACACTGAAGCTTTCTTT.

The rearrangement uses TRBV25-1 and TRBJ2-1; weak D call: TRBD2 (5 bases). The V end was cut by 4 bases, the J end by 8 bases, with 18 bases between. This CDR3 spans 15 amino acids. The V gene's germline CDR1 is MGHDK and CDR2 SYGVNS. CDR3 sequence (DNA): TGTGCCAGCAGTGGCGAATCGTCCCAGAGGGATGAGCAGTTCTTC. Amino acid sequence: CASSGESSQRDEQFF.

The chain employs TRBV28 and TRBJ2-1; D possibly corresponds to TRBD1 (6 bases). CDR3 length: 11 residues. V shed 6 bases and J shed 10 bases, with 10 bases lying between them. Germline V gene lookup returns CDR1 MDHEN and CDR2 SYDVKM. Here the CDR3 reads CASSYDREQFF. The DNA for the CDR3 is TGTGCCAGCAGCTACGACAGGGAGCAGTTCTTC.

V and J are TRBV18 and TRBJ2-3; D tentatively fits TRBD1 or TRBD2 (6 bases each). The V end lost 4 bases, the J end lost 2 bases, and 13 bases lay between the germline ends. This CDR3 spans 15 amino acids. CDR1 KGHSH and CDR2 LQKENI come from the germline V gene. CDR3 residues: CASSLYPGATDTQYF. CDR3 nucleotides: TGTGCCAGCTCACTCTACCCGGGGGCCACAGATACGCAGTATTTT. The variable domain in full, with the rest retrieved from reference TRBV18 and TRBJ2-3, is NAGVMQNPRHLVRRRGQEARLRCSPMKGHSHVYWYRQLPEEGLKFMVYLQKENIIDESGMPKERFSAEFPKEGPSILRIQQVVRGDSAAYFCASSLYPGATDTQYFGPGTRLTVL.

This chain uses TRBV19 with TRBJ1-1; 9 bases match TRBD1. CDR1 LNHDA and CDR2 SQIVND come from the germline V gene (reference sequence). The CDR3 length is 14 residues. V lost 4 bases, J lost 0 bases, and 0 bases stayed unmatched. The CDR3 sequence is CASSRDRVNTEAFF. The CDR3 nucleotides read TGTGCCAGTAGTAGGGACAGGGTGAACACTGAAGCTTTCTTT.

The chain links TRBV11-2 to TRBJ1-1; D unresolved. The CDR3 has 14 amino acids. The germline V gene has CDR1 SGHAT and CDR2 FQNNGV. The V gene lost 7 bases and the J gene lost 1 base, with 13 bases spanning the gap. CDR3 sequence reads: CASKSFNGNTEAFF. CDR3 sequence (DNA): TGTGCCAGCAAATCATTTAATGGGAACACTGAAGCTTTCTTT.

This clone occurred a few times. The chain links TRBV27 to TRBJ1-5; tentatively, D is TRBD1 (6 bases). V lost 1 base and J 7 bases, leaving 11 bases between the germline ends. Germline V gene data show CDR1 as MNHEY and CDR2 as SMNVEV (reference sequence). The CDR3 contains 14 residues. The CDR3 reads CASSLWGQGQPQHF. The CDR3 DNA reads as TGTGCCAGCAGTTTATGGGGTCAGGGGCAGCCCCAGCATTTT.

The chain uses TRBV19 and TRBJ2-7; maybe TRBD2 (6 bases). The V and J ends lost 6 bases and 5 bases respectively, with 17 bases between them. This CDR3 is built from 14 residues. CDR1 is LNHDA and CDR2 is SQIVND in the germline V gene (reference sequence). CDR3 protein: CASSRPSDVNEQYF. As DNA, the CDR3 is TGTGCCAGTAGCAGGCCTAGCGACGTCAACGAGCAGTACTTC. Complete variable domain (other parts from reference TRBV19 and TRBJ2-7): DGGITQSPKYLFRKEGQNVTLSCEQNLNHDAMYWYRQDPGQGLRLIYYSQIVNDFQKGDIAEGYSVSREKKESFPLTVTSAQKNPTAFYLCASSRPSDVNEQYFGPGTRLTVT.

The CDR3, as DNA: TGTGCCAGCTCACCAATCAGGGGTCAGCCCCAGCATTTT. Its protein product is CASSPIRGQPQHF. J is TRBJ1-5 and V is TRBV18, with D tentatively TRBD1 (6 bases). Trimming removed 2 bases from V and 6 bases from J, with 8 bases in between. Germline CDR1 reads KGHSH; CDR2 reads LQKENI. The length of the CDR3 is 13 residues. The full variable domain, rest sourced from reference TRBV18 and TRBJ1-5, is NAGVMQNPRHLVRRRGQEARLRCSPMKGHSHVYWYRQLPEEGLKFMVYLQKENIIDESGMPKERFSAEFPKEGPSILRIQQVVRGDSAAYFCASSPIRGQPQHFGDGTRLSIL.

This chain joins TRBV5-1 and TRBJ1-3, with 7 bases fitting TRBD1. CDR1 and CDR2 (germline): SGHRS, YFSETQ. CDR3 length: 16 residues. The junction had 11 bases not matched to a gene; V was cut back by 5 bases and J by 3 bases. In nucleotides, the CDR3 is TGCGCCAGCAGTTCCGCGACAGGGAGGAGTGGAAACACCATATATTTT. Translation gives CASSSATGRSGNTIYF.

This clone was seen just once. Distinct nucleotide sequences in the sample also encode this CDR3. The chain uses TRBV18 and TRBJ2-5; D is possibly TRBD1 (6 bases). V was trimmed by 6 bases and J by 2 bases, leaving 13 bases between them. The CDR3 runs 14 residues. Germline CDR1 and CDR2: KGHSH and LQKENI. DNA for the CDR3: TGTGCCAGCTCGCCTCAGGGGACACAAGAGACCCAGTACTTC. This codes for CASSPQGTQETQYF.

The chain combines TRBV6-1 with TRBJ1-2; 9 bases line up with TRBD1. CDR3 length: 13 residues. V shed 6 bases and J 4 bases; nucleotides not matched to a gene: 3. Germline V lookup: CDR1 MNHNS, CDR2 SASEGT. The CDR3 sequence: CASRDRGFYGYTF. The CDR3 DNA follows: TGTGCCAGCAGGGACAGGGGATTCTATGGCTACACCTTC.

The chain recombines TRBV7-6 with TRBJ2-5, with 9 bases identical to TRBD1. Losses at the gene ends were 4 bases for V and 5 bases for J; bases not matched to a gene: 11. This CDR3 has 16 residues. Germline V lookup: CDR1 SGHVS, CDR2 FNYEAQ. CDR3 amino acids: CASSSHTGGGSETQYF. CDR3 DNA sequence: TGTGCCAGCAGCTCCCACACAGGGGGCGGATCGGAGACCCAGTACTTC.

This clone came up a few times. The chain links TRBV28 to TRBJ1-1; D ambiguous. The V and J ends lost 7 bases and 1 base respectively, with 10 bases between them. The CDR3 is 13 amino acids. Per the germline V gene, CDR1 is MDHEN and CDR2 is SYDVKM. The CDR3, as DNA: TGTGCCAGCAAGGGAGGGTCGAACACTGAAGCTTTCTTT. Translation gives CASKGGSNTEAFF. The full variable domain, its missing parts supplied by reference TRBV28 and TRBJ1-1, is DVKVTQSSRYLVKRTGEKVFLECVQDMDHENMFWYRQDPGLGLRLIYFSYDVKMKEKGDIPEGYSVSREKKERFSLILESASTNQTSMYLCASKGGSNTEAFFGQGTRLTVV.

To note about this clone: Other DNA sequences in the same sample also yield this CDR3. This chain uses TRBV5-1 with TRBJ2-5, with D possibly matching TRBD2 (5 bases). The CDR3 runs 13 residues. Germline V lookup: CDR1 SGHRS, CDR2 YFSETQ. Trimming cost V 0 bases and J 5 bases, with 8 bases left between them. The chain's CDR3 is CASSLGGGETQYF. In nucleotides, the CDR3 is TGCGCCAGCAGCTTGGGTGGCGGGGAGACCCAGTACTTC.

The rearrangement joins TRBV5-1 to TRBJ2-5, with 12 bases aligning to TRBD2. CDR1 is SGHRS, CDR2 YFSETQ, per germline. The CDR3 is 16 residues long. The V segment lost 3 bases and the J segment 1 base; nucleotides outside the gene matches: 4. The CDR3 DNA follows: TGCGCCAGCAGCTGGACTAGCGGGGATACCCAAGAGACCCAGTACTTC. Amino acid sequence: CASSWTSGDTQETQYF. Together with reference TRBV5-1 and TRBJ2-5, the CDR3 gives the full variable domain: KAGVTQTPRYLIKTRGQQVTLSCSPISGHRSVSWYQQTPGQGLQFLFEYFSETQRNKGNFPGRFSGRQFSNSRSEMNVSTLELGDSALYLCASSWTSGDTQETQYFGPGTRLLVL.

The chain is built from TRBV10-1 and TRBJ1-1, with D perhaps matching TRBD1 (5 bases). Germline V lookup: CDR1 WNHNN, CDR2 SYGVQD (reference sequence). The CDR3 contains 13 residues. V lost 0 bases to trimming and J lost 11 bases, with 13 bases between them. The chain's CDR3 is CASSESRRGDAFF. As DNA, the CDR3 is TGCGCCAGCAGTGAGTCAAGGAGGGGCGATGCTTTCTTT.

This clone was counted between two and nine times. The J gene is TRBJ1-5, the V gene TRBV19; D possibly corresponds to TRBD1 (6 bases). CDR1 is LNHDA, CDR2 SQIVND, per germline (reference sequence). V gave up 4 bases and J gave up 2 bases, with 21 bases separating them. There are 18 residues in the CDR3. Here the CDR3 reads CASSTSGKTGGRNQPQHF. CDR3 bases: TGTGCCAGTAGTACAAGTGGGAAGACAGGTGGTCGCAATCAGCCCCAGCATTTT.